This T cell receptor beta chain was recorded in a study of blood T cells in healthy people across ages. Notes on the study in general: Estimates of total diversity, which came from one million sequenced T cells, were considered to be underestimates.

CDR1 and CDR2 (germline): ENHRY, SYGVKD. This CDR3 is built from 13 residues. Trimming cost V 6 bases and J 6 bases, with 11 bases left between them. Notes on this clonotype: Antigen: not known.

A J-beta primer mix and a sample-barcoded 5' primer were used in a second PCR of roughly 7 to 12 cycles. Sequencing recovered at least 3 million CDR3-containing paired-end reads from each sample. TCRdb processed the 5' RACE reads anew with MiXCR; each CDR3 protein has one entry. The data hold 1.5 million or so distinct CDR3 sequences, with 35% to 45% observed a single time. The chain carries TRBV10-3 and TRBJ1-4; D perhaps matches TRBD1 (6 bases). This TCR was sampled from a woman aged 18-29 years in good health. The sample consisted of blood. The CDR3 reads CAIRGGPDEKLFF. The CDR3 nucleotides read TGTGCCATCAGAGGGGGGCCGGATGAAAAACTGTTTTTT.